This entry describes one TCR beta chain. TCR alpha and TCR beta cDNA libraries carrying sample barcodes and UMIs came from 5'RACE with constant-segment primers. In TCRdb, the 5' RACE reads were re-called with MiXCR into one record per CDR3 protein. The sample lists roughly 320,000 distinct CDR3 sequences, approximately 29% occurring once. This sample was included in a study of T-cell memory formation after mild COVID-19. Study-wide background: There were largely donor-specific TCR clusters.

Trimming left V 6 bases short and J 0 bases short, with 21 bases between. CDR3 length: 18 amino acids. Germline V lookup: CDR1 SGHAT, CDR2 FQNNGV. The chain has TRBV11-2 and TRBJ2-1; weak D call: TRBD2 (6 bases). This TCR was sampled from an adult woman who had mild COVID-19 (a few samples of this study predate the infection). Cell type and time point are not known. Sequencing was done on a sample of PBMCs or a T cell subset sorted from them (not recorded which). CDR3 sequence reads: CASRPPAGLGRSYNEQFF. In nucleotides, the CDR3 is TGTGCCAGCAGACCTCCTGCGGGGCTGGGGCGCTCCTACAATGAGCAGTTCTTC.